This TCR beta chain appears in the sequencing data of a study of regulatory T cells in long-lasting Graves disease. Construction of the TCR beta libraries employed iRepertoire HTBI primers in conjunction with Arm-PCR of CDR3 regions. Methods used by the authors: From all samples, identification returned 14 TRBJ and around 62 TRBV segments. A single record per CDR3 protein comes from TCRdb applying MiXCR to the multiplex PCR reads. TCRdb's processing, not the authors' own work, is the source of the V and J calls. Here the sample spans more than 400,000 distinct CDR3 sequences, around 15% being singletons. V lost 1 base and J 5 bases, leaving 15 bases between the germline ends. The CDR3 totals 15 residues. Germline V gives CDR1 SGDLS, CDR2 YYNGEE. Time point specified: newly diagnosed GD, antithyroid drugs for less than 3 months. Construction of the TCR library relied on RNA isolated from PBMCs. This same sample was also part of a study on T cells in Graves' hyperthyroidism and ophthalmopathy. As that report states: HTBI primers were used for first-round RT-PCR of the TCR CDR3.

The origin of this receptor is a woman aged 25 to 39 with Graves disease. The rearrangement joins TRBV9 to TRBJ2-5, with no clear D. Sequenced here: peripheral blood mononuclear cells (PBMCs), sampled at new diagnosis, from a patient treated with antithyroid drugs. The CDR3: CASSVFGSLSETQYF. The CDR3 coding sequence is TGTGCCAGCAGCGTATTCGGCAGCTTAAGCGAGACCCAGTACTTC.